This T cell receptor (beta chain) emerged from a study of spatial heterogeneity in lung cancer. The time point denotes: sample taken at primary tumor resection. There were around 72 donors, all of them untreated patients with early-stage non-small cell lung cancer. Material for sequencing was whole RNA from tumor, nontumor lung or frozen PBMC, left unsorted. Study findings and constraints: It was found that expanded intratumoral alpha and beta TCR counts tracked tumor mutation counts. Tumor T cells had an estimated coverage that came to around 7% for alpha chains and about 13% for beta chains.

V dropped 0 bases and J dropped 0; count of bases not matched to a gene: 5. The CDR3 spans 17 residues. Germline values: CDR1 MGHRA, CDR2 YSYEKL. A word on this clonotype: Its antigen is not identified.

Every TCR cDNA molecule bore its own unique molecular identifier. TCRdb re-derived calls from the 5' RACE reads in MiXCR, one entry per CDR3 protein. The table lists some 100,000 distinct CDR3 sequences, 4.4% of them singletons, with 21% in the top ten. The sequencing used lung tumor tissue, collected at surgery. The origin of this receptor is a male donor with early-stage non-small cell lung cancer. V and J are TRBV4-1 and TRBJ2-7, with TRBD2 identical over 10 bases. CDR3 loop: CASSQDWASGSSYEQYF. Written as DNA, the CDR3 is TGCGCCAGCAGCCAAGATTGGGCTAGCGGGAGCTCCTACGAGCAGTACTTC.